What follows are 30 T cell receptor beta chains derived from one specimen sequenced in a study of blood T cell repertoires in COVID-19. Sequencing was performed with immunoSEQ multiplex PCR; in TCRdb, only in-frame clones are kept and a portion is missing. The data contain approximately 270,000 clones, roughly nine tenths of them singletons. Material: PBMCs or T cells enriched from blood (not recorded which). These TCRs come from a human donor in a cohort exposed to, infected with or recovered from COVID-19 (not recorded which). The donor label of this sample is uncertain.

J is TRBJ1-5 and V is TRBV19, with D tentatively TRBD1 (6 bases). CDR1 is LNHDA and CDR2 is SQIVND in the germline V gene (reference sequence). The CDR3 length is 14 residues. V lost 2 bases to trimming and J lost 5 bases, with 10 bases between them. The DNA for the CDR3 is TGTGCCAGTAGTATACAGGGGAAAGATCAGCCCCAGCATTTT. Translating gives CASSIQGKDQPQHF.

V usage is TRBV19 and J usage is TRBJ1-5; 7 nucleotides line up with TRBD1. The CDR3 is 15 residues long. V dropped 4 bases and J dropped 1; count of bases not matched to a gene: 4. Germline-derived CDR1 and CDR2 are LNHDA and SQIVND (reference sequence). The CDR3 DNA follows: TGTGCCAGTAGTAATCCGGACAGGAGCAATCAGCCCCAGCATTTT. It translates to CASSNPDRSNQPQHF.

The V call is TRBV10-3, the J call TRBJ2-1, with D hard to call. Looked up from germline, CDR1 is ENHRY and CDR2 is SYGVKD. The CDR3 loop spans 13 amino acids. Trimming took 8 bases from V and 7 from J, leaving 15 bases between them. The CDR3 nucleotides read TGTGCCATCTTCGACAATTGGGCGAATGAGCAGTTCTTC. It yields the protein CAIFDNWANEQFF.

The CDR3 spells CAISSGPTNEKLFF. CDR3 nucleotides: TGTGCCATTTCCTCAGGGCCAACTAATGAAAAACTGTTTTTT. The V and J genes are TRBV10-3 and TRBJ1-4; possible D gene TRBD1, 5 bases. Per the germline V gene, CDR1 is ENHRY and CDR2 is SYGVKD. Trimming took 9 bases from V and 0 from J, leaving 11 bases between them. The CDR3 is 14 amino acids.

This rearrangement joins TRBV18 to TRBJ2-7; D not resolved. Germline values: CDR1 KGHSH, CDR2 LQKENI. The CDR3 consists of 12 residues. The ends were cut back, 8 bases at V and 2 bases at J, with 10 bases in the middle. CDR3 coding DNA: TGTGCCAGCCCAACTCCCGCCTACGAGCAGTACTTC. This codes for CASPTPAYEQYF.

This chain links TRBV29-1 with TRBJ2-1; the match to TRBD1 covers 7 bases. V trimming: 5 bases; J trimming: 6 bases; junction bases outside the gene matches: 16. Germline V gives CDR1 SQVTM, CDR2 ANQGSEA. This CDR3 contains 16 residues. CDR3 region: CSVRGSNGDSLNEQFF. CDR3 nucleotide sequence: TGCAGCGTTAGGGGTTCGAATGGGGACAGCCTCAATGAGCAGTTCTTC.

The chain has TRBV30 and TRBJ2-2; D is ambiguous. CDR1 is GTSNPN and CDR2 is SVGIG in the germline V gene (reference sequence). V gave up 3 bases and J gave up 6 bases, with 11 bases separating them. CDR3 length: 13 residues. The CDR3 DNA is TGTGCCTGGAGAGGAGCGTCGGCCGGGGAGCTGTTTTTT. The encoded protein is CAWRGASAGELFF.

The CDR3: CASSGGSGANVLTF. CDR3 nucleotide sequence: TGCGCCAGCAGCGGGGGCTCTGGGGCCAACGTCCTGACTTTC. V and J are TRBV10-1 and TRBJ2-6; D possibly corresponds to TRBD2 (6 bases). The CDR3 runs 14 residues. The germline V gene encodes CDR1 WNHNN and CDR2 SYGVQD (reference sequence). Deletions cut 6 bases from V and 0 bases from J, with 6 bases between.

V gene TRBV18 combines with J gene TRBJ2-5; D remains ambiguous. Germline V CDR1 and CDR2: KGHSH, LQKENI. CDR3 length equals 13 residues. The V and J ends lost 0 bases and 5 bases respectively, with 7 bases between them. The CDR3 region has the DNA TGTGCCAGCTCACCACCGTACGAGGAGACCCAGTACTTC. It codes for CASSPPYEETQYF.

The rearrangement uses TRBV15 and TRBJ2-3; tentative D call: TRBD2 (5 bases). Germline CDR1 and CDR2: LNHNV and YYDKDF (reference sequence). The V end lost 1 base, the J end lost 2 bases, and 13 bases lay between the germline ends. CDR3 length: 16 amino acids. The DNA for the CDR3 is TGTGCCACCAGCAGAGCTGGGGAGTTATACACAGATACGCAGTATTTT. Residues: CATSRAGELYTDTQYF.

The chain carries TRBV30 and TRBJ1-6; the D is unclear. With 0 bases removed from V and 7 bases from J, the gap between germline ends came to 7 bases. The CDR3 loop spans 13 amino acids. CDR1 is GTSNPN, CDR2 SVGIG, per germline (reference sequence). This CDR3 reads CAWSVAANSPLHF. CDR3 sequence (DNA): TGTGCCTGGAGTGTAGCAGCGAATTCACCCCTCCACTTT.

V usage is TRBV9 and J usage is TRBJ2-1, with TRBD2 identical over 12 bases. V lost 5 bases, J lost 10 bases, and 10 bases stayed unmatched. The V gene's germline CDR1 is SGDLS and CDR2 YYNGEE. The CDR3 is 15 residues long. CDR3 DNA sequence: TGTGCCAGCAGTGAGGGGACTAGCGGGCCGGAGGAGCAGTTCTTC. Residues: CASSEGTSGPEEQFF.

J is TRBJ1-1 and V is TRBV18; TRBD1 might be the D (6 bases). This CDR3 spans 16 amino acids. Germline lookup yields CDR1 KGHSH and CDR2 LQKENI. V was cut by 0 bases and J by 0 bases, with 11 bases left in between. This CDR3 reads CASSPPGGDMNTEAFF. The CDR3 DNA is TGTGCCAGCTCACCACCAGGGGGGGACATGAACACTGAAGCTTTCTTT.

This clone was found a few times. CDR3 nucleotides: TGTGCCAGCAGCTTAGGGGCAGCGAACACCGGGGAGCTGTTTTTT. Amino acid sequence: CASSLGAANTGELFF. The chain combines TRBV11-3 with TRBJ2-2; D gene uncertain. CDR1 SGHNT and CDR2 YENEEA come from the germline V gene. With 1 base removed from V and 0 bases from J, the gap between germline ends came to 6 bases. The length of the CDR3 is 15 residues.

The genes are TRBV4-1 and TRBJ2-3; 7 bases agree with TRBD1. Germline V gene lookup returns CDR1 MGHRA and CDR2 YSYEKL. Trimming cost V 0 bases and J 5 bases; bases outside gene matches: 2. The length of the CDR3 is 14 residues. The CDR3 protein is CASSQDRDRDTQYF. In DNA form, the CDR3 reads TGCGCCAGCAGCCAAGATCGGGACAGAGATACGCAGTATTTT.

This chain uses TRBV7-9 with TRBJ2-7; D gene uncertain. Germline V gene data show CDR1 as SEHNR and CDR2 as FQNEAQ (reference sequence). Between the trimmed V and J ends, which lost 3 bases and 9 bases, there was a span of 9 bases. The CDR3 runs 11 residues. CDR3 protein: CASSFDTPQYF. CDR3 DNA sequence: TGTGCCAGCAGCTTCGACACGCCGCAGTACTTC. Full variable domain (outside the CDR3, taken from reference TRBV7-9 and TRBJ2-7): DTGVSQNPRHKITKRGQNVTFRCDPISEHNRLYWYRQTLGQGPEFLTYFQNEAQLEKSRLLSDRFSAERPKGSFSTLEIQRTEQGDSAMYLCASSFDTPQYFGPGTRLTVT.

This chain uses TRBV7-8 with TRBJ2-7, with a possible D match to TRBD1 (5 bases). CDR1 is SGHVS and CDR2 is FQNEAQ in the germline V gene. Trimming shortened V by 2 bases and J by 1 base, and 9 bases separated the two germline ends. This CDR3 is built from 14 residues. As DNA, the CDR3 is TGTGCCAGCAGCTTAAATACAGGTTCCTACGAGCAGTACTTC. This sequence encodes CASSLNTGSYEQYF.

The chain joins TRBV5-1 to TRBJ2-3; 9 nucleotides line up with TRBD1. V was pared by 1 base and J by 3 bases, with 9 bases of the junction left unmatched. The CDR3 length is 17 residues. The V gene's germline CDR1 is SGHRS and CDR2 YFSETQ. In nucleotides, the CDR3 is TGCGCCAGCAGCTTGACAGGGGGCCGCCTTGCGACAGATACGCAGTATTTT. It codes for CASSLTGGRLATDTQYF.

Worth noting for this clone: The sample contains more than one DNA sequence encoding this CDR3. The chain combines TRBV7-9 with TRBJ2-7; D perhaps matches TRBD2 (5 bases). The CDR3 contains 15 residues. The V and J ends lost 4 bases and 1 base respectively, with 14 bases between them. Germline loops: CDR1 SEHNR, CDR2 FQNEAQ (reference sequence). CDR3 region: CASSSTSGSSYEQYF. The CDR3 DNA reads TGTGCCAGCAGCTCTACAAGCGGATCTTCCTACGAGCAGTACTTC.

CDR3 sequence: CATAPNVLNTDTQYF. Written as DNA, the CDR3 is TGTGCCACCGCTCCGAACGTCCTAAACACAGATACGCAGTATTTT. The chain uses TRBV19 and TRBJ2-3, with no clear D. Germline V gives CDR1 LNHDA, CDR2 SQIVND (reference sequence). The length of the CDR3 is 15 residues. Trimming cost V 10 bases and J 2 bases, with 19 bases left between them.

The chain is built from TRBV10-3 and TRBJ2-7; possible D gene TRBD1, 5 bases. V shed 2 bases and J shed 4 bases, with 12 bases lying between them. CDR1 is ENHRY, CDR2 SYGVKD, per germline. The CDR3 extends over 14 amino acids. In DNA form, the CDR3 reads TGTGCCATCAGTGAGACACAGGACCCATACGAGCAGTACTTC. It encodes CAISETQDPYEQYF.

V usage is TRBV5-6 and J usage is TRBJ1-5; the D is unclear. The CDR3 length is 13 residues. The germline CDR1 and CDR2 sequences are SGHDT and YYEEEE. Deletions cut 7 bases from V and 6 bases from J, with 14 bases between. CDR3 amino acids: CASSQAPSQPQHF. The DNA for the CDR3 is TGTGCCAGCTCTCAGGCCCCCAGTCAGCCCCAGCATTTT.

V gene TRBV5-4 combines with J gene TRBJ2-7, with D perhaps TRBD1 (5 bases). Trimming took off 2 bases at V and 5 bases at J, with 11 bases between the two ends. The CDR3 runs 13 residues. In germline, CDR1 is SGHNT, CDR2 YYREEE (reference sequence). The DNA for the CDR3 is TGTGCCAGCAGCTTATCTAGGGGTCACGAGCAGTACTTC. Protein product: CASSLSRGHEQYF. Combining the CDR3 with reference TRBV5-4 and TRBJ2-7 gives the whole variable domain ETGVTQSPTHLIKTRGQQVTLRCSSQSGHNTVSWYQQALGQGPQFIFQYYREEENGRGNFPPRFSGLQFPNYSSELNVNALELDDSALYLCASSLSRGHEQYFGPGTRLTVT.

This clone was seen once. The chain recombines TRBV9 with TRBJ1-5; D perhaps matches TRBD1 (5 bases). The CDR3 is 15 residues long. V lost 3 bases, J lost 0 bases, and 10 bases lay in between. The germline gives CDR1 SGDLS, CDR2 YYNGEE. CDR3 sequence reads: CASSALDSSNQPQHF. The CDR3 DNA follows: TGTGCCAGCAGCGCCCTCGACAGTAGCAATCAGCCCCAGCATTTT.

The chain has TRBV19 and TRBJ2-3, with TRBD1 matching 10 bases. Germline CDR1 LNHDA, CDR2 SQIVND (reference sequence). The junction had 4 bases not matched to a gene; V was cut back by 2 bases and J by 2 bases. This CDR3 has 16 amino acids. CDR3 bases: TGTGCCAGTAGTATAAAGGGACAGGGGTACACAGATACGCAGTATTTT. This sequence encodes CASSIKGQGYTDTQYF.

The chain recombines TRBV19 with TRBJ1-2; 9 positions match TRBD1. This CDR3 comprises 15 residues. V was pared by 5 bases and J by 8 bases, with 12 bases of the junction left unmatched. CDR1 is LNHDA, CDR2 SQIVND, per germline (reference sequence). CDR3: CASSSHQDRGGGYTF. DNA for the CDR3: TGTGCCAGTAGTTCCCATCAGGACAGGGGTGGAGGCTACACCTTC.

The chain uses TRBV6-5 and TRBJ2-3, with D hard to call. V was shortened by 6 bases and J by 5 bases, with 18 bases between the two germline ends. Germline V CDR1 and CDR2: MNHEY, SVGAGI. The length of the CDR3 is 15 residues. CDR3 nucleotides: TGTGCCAGCAGGGCGTATTCGTACCGAGGAGATACGCAGTATTTT. Encoded protein: CASRAYSYRGDTQYF.

The chain employs TRBV4-1 and TRBJ1-1, with D hard to call. Germline V gives CDR1 MGHRA, CDR2 YSYEKL. The V end lost 1 base, the J end lost 5 bases, and 5 bases lay between the germline ends. CDR3 length: 12 residues. The CDR3 region has the DNA TGCGCCAGCAGCCAAGGGGAGACTGAAGCTTTCTTT. Its translation is CASSQGETEAFF.

The J gene is TRBJ1-1, the V gene TRBV2; tentatively, D is TRBD1 (6 bases). CDR1 is SNHLY and CDR2 is FYNNEI in the germline V gene. The ends were cut back, 6 bases at V and 4 bases at J, with 18 bases in the middle. CDR3 length: 15 residues. The chain's CDR3 is CASRAEIQGSTEAFF. The CDR3 DNA sequence: TGTGCCAGCAGAGCGGAAATACAGGGCTCCACTGAAGCTTTCTTT.

V is TRBV6-1 and J is TRBJ1-5; 11 bases are shared with TRBD1. CDR1 is MNHNS, CDR2 SASEGT, per germline. This CDR3 contains 19 residues. V lost 4 bases, J lost 1 base, and 12 bases stayed unmatched. The CDR3 region has the DNA TGTGCCAGCAGTGGGACAGGGGGCGTACCCTCTATGAGCAATCAGCCCCAGCATTTT. This gives the protein CASSGTGGVPSMSNQPQHF.